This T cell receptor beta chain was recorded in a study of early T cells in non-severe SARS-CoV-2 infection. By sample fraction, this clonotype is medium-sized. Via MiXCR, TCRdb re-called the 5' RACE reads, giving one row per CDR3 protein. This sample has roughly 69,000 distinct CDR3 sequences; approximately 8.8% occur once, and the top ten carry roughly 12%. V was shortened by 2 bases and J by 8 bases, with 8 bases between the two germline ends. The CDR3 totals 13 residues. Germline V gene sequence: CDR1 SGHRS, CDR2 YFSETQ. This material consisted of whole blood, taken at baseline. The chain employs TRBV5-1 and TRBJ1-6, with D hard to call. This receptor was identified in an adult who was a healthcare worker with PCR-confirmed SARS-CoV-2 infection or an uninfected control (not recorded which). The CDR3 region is CASSLKLDSPLHF. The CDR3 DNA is TGCGCCAGCAGCTTAAAGTTGGATTCACCCCTCCACTTT.